Each of the 10 T cell receptor beta chains below was sequenced from the same sample in a study of T cell repertoires in aging, cancer and after chemotherapy (dated by TCRdb to the late 2010s). The run used an Illumina MiSeq. Rearranged TRB sequences spanning V, D and J segments were amplified in a multiplex touch-down PCR with a mixed TRB-A/B primer pool. Clones were called with MiXCR by TCRdb after fastp trimmed the public reads at Q25, and only in-frame beta chains were retained. Here each entry gathers all rows of one CDR3 protein and keeps the most common genes and DNA. The sample records around 5,000 distinct CDR3 sequences, 26% of which are singletons. Of the sample, roughly a sixth is held by the ten largest clones. Genomic DNA extracted from peripheral blood, rather than sorted cells or RNA, was used as the source for amplification of TCR beta rearrangements. The material sequenced was blood. The receptors originated from a human donor in good health.

The chain links TRBV7-9 to TRBJ1-5; perhaps TRBD1 as D (5 bases). Trimming took off 1 base at V and 5 bases at J, with 21 bases between the two ends. The CDR3 runs to 18 residues. CDR1 and CDR2 from the germline V gene are SEHNR and FQNEAQ (reference sequence). CDR3 loop: CASSLDFGQGRGYQPQHF. The CDR3 nucleotides are TGTGCCAGCAGCTTAGATTTTGGGCAGGGTAGGGGATATCAGCCCCAGCATTTT.

For this clonotype: Mismatch with germline at one junction end may stem from a read error. The chain employs TRBV4-2 and TRBJ2-5; D is perhaps TRBD1 or TRBD2 (5 bases each). The V gene's germline CDR1 is LGHNA and CDR2 YNFKEQ. CDR3 length: 14 amino acids. For the CDR3, the DNA is TGTGCCAGCAGCCAAGATCCAAGGGGAGAGACCCATTACTTC. This translates into CASSQDPRGETHYF.

This clonotype turned up a few times. The J gene is TRBJ1-5, the V gene TRBV6-2 or TRBV6-3, with unresolved D. The germline V gene has CDR1 MNHEY and CDR2 SVGEGT. The CDR3 runs 16 residues. The V and J ends lost 4 bases and 0 bases respectively, with 13 bases between them. The CDR3 bases are TGTGCCAGCAGTTCTTCCCCGGACGGTAGCAATCAGCCCCAGCATTTT. Translated: CASSSSPDGSNQPQHF.

In its sample, this clonotype ranks as medium-sized (0.01 to 0.1%). The chain carries TRBV6-5 and TRBJ2-7, with 7 bases identical to TRBD2. The V and J ends lost 2 bases and 0 bases, in that order; junction bases with no gene match: 4. The CDR3 length is 15 residues. Germline loops: CDR1 MNHEY, CDR2 SVGAGI. CDR3 nucleotides: TGTGCCAGCAGTTACGGCGGGAGCAACTCCTACGAGCAGTACTTC. Protein product: CASSYGGSNSYEQYF.

The rearrangement joins TRBV12-3 or TRBV12-4 to TRBJ2-3; 16 bases align to TRBD2. J lost 4 bases, V lost 3 bases, and 7 bases had no gene match. The CDR3 is made up of 18 amino acids. CDR3 loop: CASSLGLAGGSVADTQYF. The CDR3 DNA reads as TGTGCCAGCAGTTTGGGACTAGCGGGGGGGTCCGTCGCAGATACGCAGTATTTT.

The chain joins TRBV7-2 to TRBJ2-7; weak D call: TRBD2 (6 bases). The CDR3 consists of 14 residues. The germline gives CDR1 SGHTA, CDR2 FQGNSA. V lost 5 bases and J 0 bases, leaving 11 bases between the germline ends. In nucleotides, the CDR3 is TGTGCCAGCAGCCGAGCGGGCGGCTCCTACGAGCAGTACTTC. Residues: CASSRAGGSYEQYF.

The genes are TRBV7-2 and TRBJ2-7, with unresolved D. Trimming took off 3 bases at V and 3 bases at J, with 9 bases between the two ends. CDR1 and CDR2 from the germline V gene are SGHTA and FQGNSA. This CDR3 is built from 13 residues. This chain's CDR3 is CASSFGQSYEQYF. CDR3 sequence (DNA): TGTGCCAGCAGCTTCGGTCAGAGCTACGAGCAGTACTTC.

By frequency in the sample, this clonotype is medium-sized. CDR3 sequence reads: CASSYSIGSSYNEQFF. In DNA form, the CDR3 reads TGTGCCAGCAGTTACTCGATCGGATCGTCCTACAATGAGCAGTTCTTC. The genes are TRBV6-5 and TRBJ2-1; D gene uncertain. The germline V gene has CDR1 MNHEY and CDR2 SVGAGI. The CDR3 is 16 residues long. V shed 0 bases and J shed 1 base, with 10 bases lying between them.

This clonotype was picked up a small number of times. This sequence joins TRBV18 and TRBJ1-6; D might be TRBD1 (5 bases). Germline CDR1 reads KGHSH; CDR2 reads LQKENI. The CDR3 is 15 amino acids. V was shortened by 3 bases and J by 10 bases, with 16 bases between the two germline ends. In DNA form, the CDR3 reads TGTGCCAGCTCACCGGGGACCCCCCGTGGATCACCCCTCCACTTT. Translated, it gives CASSPGTPRGSPLHF.

Only a few counts were recorded for this clonotype. This sequence joins TRBV10-3 and TRBJ2-1; D may be TRBD2 (7 bases). Per the germline V gene, CDR1 is ENHRY and CDR2 is SYGVKD. The CDR3 sequence is 16 residues long. V lost 0 bases and J 8 bases, leaving 17 bases between the germline ends. The CDR3 here is CAISESRGRGGDEQFF. CDR3 nucleotide sequence: TGTGCCATCAGTGAGTCGCGGGGGCGCGGAGGAGATGAGCAGTTCTTC.